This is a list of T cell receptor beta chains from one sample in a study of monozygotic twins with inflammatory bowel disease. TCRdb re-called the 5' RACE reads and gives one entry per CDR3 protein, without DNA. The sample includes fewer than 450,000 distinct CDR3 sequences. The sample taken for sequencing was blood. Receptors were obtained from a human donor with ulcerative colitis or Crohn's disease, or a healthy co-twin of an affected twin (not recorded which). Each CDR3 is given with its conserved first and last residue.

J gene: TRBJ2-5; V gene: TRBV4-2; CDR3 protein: CASSQGGLAEETQYF
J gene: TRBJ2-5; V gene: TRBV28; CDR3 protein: CASSTGGGETQYF
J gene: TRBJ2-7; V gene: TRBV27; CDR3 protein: CASSSITGTGIRWQYF
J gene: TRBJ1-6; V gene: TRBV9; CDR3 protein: CASSVDDGIYNSPLHF
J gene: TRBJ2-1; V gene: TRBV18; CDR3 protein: CASSPRSRGRDNEQFF
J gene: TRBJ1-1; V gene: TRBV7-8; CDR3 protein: CASSPPKGITEAFF
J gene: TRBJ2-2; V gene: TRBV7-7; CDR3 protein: CASSLDRQQELFF
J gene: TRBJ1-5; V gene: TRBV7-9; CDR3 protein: CASSLLGLGNQPQHF
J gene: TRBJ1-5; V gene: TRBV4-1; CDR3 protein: CASSSRRTNQPQHF
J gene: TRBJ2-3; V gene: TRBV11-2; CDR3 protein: CARRDTNTDTQYF
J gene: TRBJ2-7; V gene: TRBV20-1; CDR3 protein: CSARVRGGTIIEQYF
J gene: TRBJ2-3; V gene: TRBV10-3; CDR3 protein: CAISDSKPSTDTQYF
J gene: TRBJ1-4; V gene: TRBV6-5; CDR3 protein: CASSYSVPWQGSGEKLFF
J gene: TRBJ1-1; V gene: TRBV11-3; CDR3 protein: CASSLDGGGTNTEAFF
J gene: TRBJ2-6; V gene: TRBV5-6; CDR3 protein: CASSPRPGANVLTF
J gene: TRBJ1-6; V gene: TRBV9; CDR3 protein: CASSSGQGLNSPLHF
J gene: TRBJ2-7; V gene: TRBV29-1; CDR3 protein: CSVTSGEHYEQYF
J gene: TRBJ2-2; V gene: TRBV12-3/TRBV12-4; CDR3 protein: CASSLIGELFF
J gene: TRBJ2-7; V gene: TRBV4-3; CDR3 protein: CASSQDLNSYEQYF
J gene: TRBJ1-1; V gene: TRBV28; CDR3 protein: CASSLAPGGTEAFF
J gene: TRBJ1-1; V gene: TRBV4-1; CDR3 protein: CASSRYADRGKNTEAFF
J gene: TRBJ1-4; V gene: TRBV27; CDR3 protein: CASSAKQGRDGEKLFF
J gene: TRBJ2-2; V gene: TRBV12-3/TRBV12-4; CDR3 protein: CASRRLAGGPGELFF
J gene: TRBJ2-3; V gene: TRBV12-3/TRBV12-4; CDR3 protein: CASSFLAGALVTDTQYF
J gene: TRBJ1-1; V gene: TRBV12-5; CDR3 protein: CASGTPGTGDEAFF
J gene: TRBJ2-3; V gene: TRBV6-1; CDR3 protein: CASSEAAGDGTDTQYF
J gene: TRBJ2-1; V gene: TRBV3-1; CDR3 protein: CASSQGELAGSHEQFF
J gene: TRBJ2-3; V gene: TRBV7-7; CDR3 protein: CASSDEQGARGTDTQYF
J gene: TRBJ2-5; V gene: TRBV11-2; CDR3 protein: CASSLAGRNVQTQYF
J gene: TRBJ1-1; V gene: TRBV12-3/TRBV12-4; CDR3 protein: CASALSTGRTEAFF
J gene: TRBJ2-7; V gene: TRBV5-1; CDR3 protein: CASSPGADEQYF
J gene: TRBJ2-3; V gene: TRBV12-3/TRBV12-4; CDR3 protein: CASSQSGGTPDTQYF
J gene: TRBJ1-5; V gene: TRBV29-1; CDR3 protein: CSALDGSNQPQHF
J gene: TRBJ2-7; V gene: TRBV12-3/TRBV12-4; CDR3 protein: CASTLTAAYEQYF
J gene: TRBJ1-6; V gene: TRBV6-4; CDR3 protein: CASSPTHISVNSPLHF
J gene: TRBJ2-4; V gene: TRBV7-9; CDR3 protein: CASTHLAKNMQYF
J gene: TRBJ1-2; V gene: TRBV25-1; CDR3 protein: CASSEYPDRGRGYTF
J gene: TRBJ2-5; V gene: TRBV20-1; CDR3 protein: CSARSTRDYGETQYF
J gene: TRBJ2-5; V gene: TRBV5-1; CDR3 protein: CASSPSTSLETQYF
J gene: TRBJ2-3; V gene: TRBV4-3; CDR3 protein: CASSPLLGGNTDTQYF
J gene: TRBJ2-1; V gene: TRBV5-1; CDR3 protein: CASSLEYRGNEQFF
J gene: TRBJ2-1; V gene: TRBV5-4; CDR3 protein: CASSYSGASYNEQFF
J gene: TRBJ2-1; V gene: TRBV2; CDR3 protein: CASSVERGRSYNEQFF
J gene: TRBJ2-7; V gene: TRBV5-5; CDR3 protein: CASFGVRGGVVYEQYF
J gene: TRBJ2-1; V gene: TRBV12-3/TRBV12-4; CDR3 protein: CASSYFQGVGDEQFF
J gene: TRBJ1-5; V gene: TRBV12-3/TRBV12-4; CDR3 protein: CASSLAFRGVQPRHF
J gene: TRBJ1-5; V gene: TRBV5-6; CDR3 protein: CASSRTAFSNQPQHF
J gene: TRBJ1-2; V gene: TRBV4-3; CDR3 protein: CASSQAKTENYGYTF
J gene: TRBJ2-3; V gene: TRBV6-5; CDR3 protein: CASSYGGLSTDTQYF
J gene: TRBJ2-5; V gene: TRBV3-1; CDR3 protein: CASSHRAAGQETQYF